This T cell receptor beta chain appears in the sequencing data of a study of radiotherapy plus CTLA-4 blockade in lung cancer. Study details: Patients showed objective responses in approximately 17% of cases and disease control in more than 25%.

Here immunoSEQ multiplex PCR was the method, and the copy in TCRdb shows in-frame clones only, minus some. This sample carries tens of thousands of clones, 77% of them seen once, and the ten largest clones take approximately 2.5%. Treatment of patients with chemo-refractory metastatic non-small-cell lung cancer consisted of focal radiation plus CTLA-4 blockade with ipilimumab. Findings and limits, study-wide: Blood saw expansion of tumor-derived TCR clones after radiotherapy plus ipilimumab. The best prediction of response reportedly came from early blood T cell clone dynamics, with interferon-beta.

Worth noting for this clone: Its antigen is not known. The junction differs from germline at one of its ends, possibly a read error.

CDR1 and CDR2 from the germline V gene are KGHSH and LQKENI. This CDR3 has 14 residues. The clonotype originates from a human donor with non-small cell lung cancer whose response to radiotherapy plus ipilimumab could not be evaluated. The J gene is TRBJ2-1, the V gene TRBV18; D possibly corresponds to TRBD1 (6 bases). The input for sequencing was peripheral blood, taken from a patient treated with radiotherapy plus ipilimumab. CDR3 in DNA: TGTGCCAGCTCCCCAGGGGCACGGTCTTATGAACAGTTCTTC. Translating gives CASSPGARSYEQFF.